These 4 T cell receptor beta chains share one sample of origin, sequenced in a study of regulatory T cells in long-lasting Graves disease (dated by TCRdb to about 2021). Taken with the paper, the label for time point translates to: newly diagnosed GD, antithyroid drugs for less than 3 months. For both TCR sequencing and RNA sequencing, RNA was extracted from PBMCs in TRIzol. Receptors were amplified or captured by multiplex PCR. Reads for this sample came from an Illumina HiSeq 4000. TCR beta libraries were built with iRepertoire HTBI primers and Arm-PCR amplification of CDR3 regions. The public reads were run again by TCRdb, first through fastp at Q25 and then through MiXCR, and only productive beta chains were kept. Rows with a matching CDR3 protein are joined into one entry that keeps the most common DNA and genes. Counted in this sample were some 250,000 distinct CDR3 sequences; roughly 21% of them appeared once. Clones ranked in the top ten supply approximately 15% of the sample.

This specimen was peripheral blood mononuclear cells (PBMCs), taken at new diagnosis, from a patient treated with antithyroid drugs. The receptors stem from a female donor with Graves disease.

This clonotype was recorded many times. The rearrangement links TRBV30 to TRBJ1-6, with unresolved D. The CDR3 is 11 amino acids. The germline CDR1 and CDR2 sequences are GTSNPN and SVGIG (reference sequence). V gave up 3 bases and J gave up 9 bases, with 6 bases separating them. For the CDR3, the DNA is TGTGCCTGGAGCGATCGTTCACCCCTCCACTTT. It specifies CAWSDRSPLHF.

This clonotype was recorded at least ten times. This rearrangement joins TRBV6-1 to TRBJ2-2, with D possibly TRBD1 on 6 matching bases. The CDR3 covers 13 residues. V was pared by 8 bases and J by 9 bases, with 16 bases between. From germline, CDR1 is MNHNS and CDR2 SASEGT. CDR3 coding DNA: TGTGCCAGCCAGGGGTTGGGCTACCGGGAGCTGTTTTTT. Protein product: CASQGLGYRELFF.

CDR3 residues: CASSSLTTGGNYGYTF. CDR3 nucleotide sequence: TGCGCCAGCAGCTCCTTAACGACAGGGGGGAACTATGGCTACACCTTC. The chain couples TRBV5-1 to TRBJ1-2; 9 bases agree with TRBD1. The CDR3 runs to 16 residues. V lost 3 bases to trimming and J lost 2 bases; unmatched junction nucleotides: 8. The germline gives CDR1 SGHRS, CDR2 YFSETQ.

This clonotype was counted at least ten times. The V and J genes are TRBV18 and TRBJ2-7; no definite D call. V lost 3 bases, J lost 3 bases, and 6 bases lay in between. Germline CDR1 is KGHSH and CDR2 is LQKENI. The CDR3 runs to 12 residues. The DNA of the CDR3 is TGTGCCAGCTCACCGGCAGGCTACGAGCAGTACTTC. Protein: CASSPAGYEQYF.